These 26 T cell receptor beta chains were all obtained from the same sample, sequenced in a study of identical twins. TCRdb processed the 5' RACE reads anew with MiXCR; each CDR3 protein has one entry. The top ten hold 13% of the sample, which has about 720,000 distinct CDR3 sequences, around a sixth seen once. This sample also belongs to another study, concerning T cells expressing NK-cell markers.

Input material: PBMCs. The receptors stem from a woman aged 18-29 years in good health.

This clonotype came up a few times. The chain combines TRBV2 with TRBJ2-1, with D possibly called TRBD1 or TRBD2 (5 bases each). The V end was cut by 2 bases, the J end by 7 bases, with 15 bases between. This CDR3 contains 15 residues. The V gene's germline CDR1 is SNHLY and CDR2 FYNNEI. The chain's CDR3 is CASSESKRGRNEQFF. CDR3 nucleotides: TGTGCCAGCAGTGAATCAAAGAGGGGACGGAATGAGCAGTTCTTC.

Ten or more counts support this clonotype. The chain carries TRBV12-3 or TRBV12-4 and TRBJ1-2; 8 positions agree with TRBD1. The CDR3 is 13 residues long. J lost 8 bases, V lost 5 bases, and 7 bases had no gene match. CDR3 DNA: TGTGCCAGCAGTCTGTACAGGGGGAGAGGCTACACCTTC. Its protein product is CASSLYRGRGYTF.

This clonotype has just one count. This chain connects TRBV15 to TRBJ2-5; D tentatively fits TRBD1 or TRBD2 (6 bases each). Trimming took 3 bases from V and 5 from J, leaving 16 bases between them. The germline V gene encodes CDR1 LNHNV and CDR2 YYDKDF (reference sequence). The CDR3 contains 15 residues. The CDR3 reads CATSRTEGVKETQYF. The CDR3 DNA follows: TGTGCCACCAGCAGGACGGAGGGGGTTAAGGAGACCCAGTACTTC.

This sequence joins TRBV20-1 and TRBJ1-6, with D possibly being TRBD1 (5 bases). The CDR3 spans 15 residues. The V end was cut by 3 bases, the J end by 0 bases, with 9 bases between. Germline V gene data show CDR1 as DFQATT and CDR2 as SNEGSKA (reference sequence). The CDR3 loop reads CSARVQVSYNSPLHF. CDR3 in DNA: TGCAGTGCTAGGGTACAGGTCTCCTATAATTCACCCCTCCACTTT.

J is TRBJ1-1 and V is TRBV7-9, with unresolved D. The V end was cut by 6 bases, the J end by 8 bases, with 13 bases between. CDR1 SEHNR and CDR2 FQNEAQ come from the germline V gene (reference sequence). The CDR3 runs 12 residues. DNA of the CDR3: TGTGCCAGCAGAAAGAGGAGCGGAGAAGCTTTCTTT. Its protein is CASRKRSGEAFF. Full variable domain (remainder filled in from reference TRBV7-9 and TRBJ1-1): DTGVSQNPRHKITKRGQNVTFRCDPISEHNRLYWYRQTLGQGPEFLTYFQNEAQLEKSRLLSDRFSAERPKGSFSTLEIQRTEQGDSAMYLCASRKRSGEAFFGQGTRLTVV.

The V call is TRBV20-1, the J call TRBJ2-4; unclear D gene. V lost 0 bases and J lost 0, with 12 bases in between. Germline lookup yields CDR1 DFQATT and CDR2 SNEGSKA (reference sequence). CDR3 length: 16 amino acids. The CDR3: CSARDGRVLAKNIQYF. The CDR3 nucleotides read TGCAGTGCTAGAGATGGGCGCGTACTAGCCAAAAACATTCAGTACTTC.

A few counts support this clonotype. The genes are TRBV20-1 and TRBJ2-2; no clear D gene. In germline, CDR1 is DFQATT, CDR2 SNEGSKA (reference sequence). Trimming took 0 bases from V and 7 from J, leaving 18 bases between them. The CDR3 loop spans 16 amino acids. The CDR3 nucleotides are TGCAGTGCTAGAGATCTGGAAAGGAATAGAGGCGGGGAGCTGTTTTTT. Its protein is CSARDLERNRGGELFF.

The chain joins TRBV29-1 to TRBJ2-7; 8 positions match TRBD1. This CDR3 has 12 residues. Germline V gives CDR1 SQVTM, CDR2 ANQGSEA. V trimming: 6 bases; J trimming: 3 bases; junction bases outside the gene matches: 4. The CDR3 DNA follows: TGCAGCGTGGGGGGACAGGACTACGAGCAGTACTTC. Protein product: CSVGGQDYEQYF.

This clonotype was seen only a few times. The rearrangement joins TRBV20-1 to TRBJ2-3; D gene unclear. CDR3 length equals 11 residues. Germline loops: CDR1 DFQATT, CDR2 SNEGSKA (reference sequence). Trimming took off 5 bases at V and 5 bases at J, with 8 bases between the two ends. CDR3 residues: CSAEVVDTQYF. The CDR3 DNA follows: TGCAGTGCTGAAGTGGTAGATACGCAGTATTTT.

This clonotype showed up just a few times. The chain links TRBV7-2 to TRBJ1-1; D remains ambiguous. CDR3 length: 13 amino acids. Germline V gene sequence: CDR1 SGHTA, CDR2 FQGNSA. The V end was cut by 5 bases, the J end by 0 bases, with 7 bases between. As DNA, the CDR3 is TGTGCCAGCAGCGCCGAGGTGAACACTGAAGCTTTCTTT. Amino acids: CASSAEVNTEAFF.

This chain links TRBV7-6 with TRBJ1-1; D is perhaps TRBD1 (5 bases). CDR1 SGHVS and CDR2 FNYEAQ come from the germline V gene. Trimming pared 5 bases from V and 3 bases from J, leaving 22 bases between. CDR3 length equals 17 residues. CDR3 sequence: CASSAYPRKGRDTEAFF. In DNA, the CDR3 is TGTGCCAGCAGCGCATATCCCCGGAAGGGCAGGGACACTGAAGCTTTCTTT.

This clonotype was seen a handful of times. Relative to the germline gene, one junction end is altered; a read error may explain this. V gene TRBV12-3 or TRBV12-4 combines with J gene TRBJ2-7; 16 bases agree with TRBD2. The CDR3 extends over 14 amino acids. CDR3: CASSLGTSGGAWDF. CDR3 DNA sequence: TGTGCCAGCAGTTTGGGGACTAGCGGGGGGGCCTGGGACTTC.

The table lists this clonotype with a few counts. The CDR3 DNA reads TGTGCCTCAGAGGCTAGCGGCTACAATGAGCAGTTCTTC. Its translation: CASEASGYNEQFF. The rearrangement joins TRBV30 to TRBJ2-1, with 7 bases aligning to TRBD2. CDR3 size: 13 residues. Germline V gives CDR1 GTSNPN, CDR2 SVGIG (reference sequence). V was clipped by 7 bases and J by 3 bases; unmatched bases: 6.

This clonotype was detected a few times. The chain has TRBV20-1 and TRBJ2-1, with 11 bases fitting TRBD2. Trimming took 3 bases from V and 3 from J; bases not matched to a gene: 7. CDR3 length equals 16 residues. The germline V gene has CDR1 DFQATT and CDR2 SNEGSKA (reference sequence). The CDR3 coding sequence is TGCAGTGCTAGGGACGGGACTAGCGGAATCTACAATGAGCAGTTCTTC. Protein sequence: CSARDGTSGIYNEQFF.

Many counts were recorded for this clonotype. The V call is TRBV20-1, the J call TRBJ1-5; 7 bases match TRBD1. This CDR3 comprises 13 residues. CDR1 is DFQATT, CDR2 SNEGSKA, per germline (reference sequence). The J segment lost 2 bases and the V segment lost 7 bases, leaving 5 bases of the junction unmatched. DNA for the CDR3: TGCAGTGGCACCAGGGGGGGCAATCAGCCCCAGCATTTT. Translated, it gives CSGTRGGNQPQHF.

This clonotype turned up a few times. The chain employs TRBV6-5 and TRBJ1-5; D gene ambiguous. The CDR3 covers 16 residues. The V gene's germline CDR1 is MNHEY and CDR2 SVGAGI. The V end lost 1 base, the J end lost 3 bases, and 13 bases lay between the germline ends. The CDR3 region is CASSYFWAGPNQPQHF. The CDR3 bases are TGTGCCAGCAGTTACTTTTGGGCAGGCCCCAATCAGCCCCAGCATTTT.

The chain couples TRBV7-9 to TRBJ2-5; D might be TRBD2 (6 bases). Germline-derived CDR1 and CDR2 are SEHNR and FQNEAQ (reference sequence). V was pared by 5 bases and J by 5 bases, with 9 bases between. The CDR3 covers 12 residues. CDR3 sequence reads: CASSGLIETQYF. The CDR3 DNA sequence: TGTGCCAGCAGCGGACTAATTGAGACCCAGTACTTC.

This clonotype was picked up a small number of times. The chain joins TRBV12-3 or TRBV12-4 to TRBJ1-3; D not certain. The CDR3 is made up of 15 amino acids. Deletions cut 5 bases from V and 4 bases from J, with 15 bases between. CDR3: CASSPPPGWGNTIYF. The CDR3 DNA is TGTGCCAGCAGTCCACCACCCGGGTGGGGAAACACCATATATTTT.

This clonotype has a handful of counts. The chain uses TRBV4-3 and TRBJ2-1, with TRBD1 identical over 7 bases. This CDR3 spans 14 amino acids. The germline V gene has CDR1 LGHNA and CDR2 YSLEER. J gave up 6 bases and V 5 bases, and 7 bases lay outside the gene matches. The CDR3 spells CASSALGQANEQFF. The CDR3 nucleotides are TGCGCCAGCAGCGCGCTCGGACAGGCCAATGAGCAGTTCTTC.

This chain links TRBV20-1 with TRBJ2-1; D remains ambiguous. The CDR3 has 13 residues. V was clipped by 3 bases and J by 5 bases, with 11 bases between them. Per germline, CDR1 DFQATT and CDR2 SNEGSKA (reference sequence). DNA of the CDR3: TGCAGTGCTAGCCCCCGTAGGAACAATGAGCAGTTCTTC. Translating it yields CSASPRRNNEQFF.

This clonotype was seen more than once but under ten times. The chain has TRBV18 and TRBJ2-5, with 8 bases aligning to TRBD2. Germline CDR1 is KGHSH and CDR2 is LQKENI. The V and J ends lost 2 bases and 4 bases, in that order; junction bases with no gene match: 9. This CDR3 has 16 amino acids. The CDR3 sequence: CASSPYASGGRETQYF. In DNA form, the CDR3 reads TGTGCCAGCTCACCATACGCCAGCGGGGGTCGAGAGACCCAGTACTTC.

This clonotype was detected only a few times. CDR3 DNA: TGTGCCAGCAGCTACGCTCTGGGGGCCGGGGAGCTGTTTTTT. It is translated as CASSYALGAGELFF. The chain carries TRBV12-3 or TRBV12-4 and TRBJ2-2; the D gene could be TRBD1 or TRBD2 (5 bases each). CDR3 length: 14 amino acids. The germline V and J ends were trimmed by 6 bases and 6 bases, with 14 bases remaining between them.

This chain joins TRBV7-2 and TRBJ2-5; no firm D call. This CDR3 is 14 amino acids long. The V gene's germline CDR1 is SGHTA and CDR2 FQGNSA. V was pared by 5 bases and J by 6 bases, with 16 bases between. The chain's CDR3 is CASSPTASQKTQYF. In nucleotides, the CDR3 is TGTGCCAGCAGCCCGACTGCCTCTCAGAAGACCCAGTACTTC. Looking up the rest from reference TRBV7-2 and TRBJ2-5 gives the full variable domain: GAGVSQSPSNKVTEKGKDVELRCDPISGHTALYWYRQSLGQGLEFLIYFQGNSAPDKSGLPSDRFSAERTGGSVSTLTIQRTQQEDSAVYLCASSPTASQKTQYFGPGTRLLVL.

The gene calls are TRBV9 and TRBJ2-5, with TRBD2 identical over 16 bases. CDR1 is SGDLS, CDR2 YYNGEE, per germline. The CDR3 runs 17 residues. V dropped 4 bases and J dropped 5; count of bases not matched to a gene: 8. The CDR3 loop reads CASSPGLAGGPVETQYF. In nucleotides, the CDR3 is TGTGCCAGCAGCCCGGGACTAGCGGGAGGGCCCGTCGAGACCCAGTACTTC.

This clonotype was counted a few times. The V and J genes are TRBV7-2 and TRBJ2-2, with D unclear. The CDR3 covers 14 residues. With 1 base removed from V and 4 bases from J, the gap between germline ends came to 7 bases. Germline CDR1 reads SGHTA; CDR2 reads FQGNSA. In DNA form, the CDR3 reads TGTGCCAGCAGCTTAGGGCGCCGCACCGGGGAGCTGTTTTTT. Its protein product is CASSLGRRTGELFF.

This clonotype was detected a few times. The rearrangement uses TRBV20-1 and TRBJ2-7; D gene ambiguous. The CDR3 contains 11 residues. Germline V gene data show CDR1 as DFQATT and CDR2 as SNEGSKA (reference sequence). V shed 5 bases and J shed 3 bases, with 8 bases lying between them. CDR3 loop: CSARSDYEQYF. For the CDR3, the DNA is TGCAGTGCTCGGTCGGACTACGAGCAGTACTTC.